This T cell receptor (beta chain) emerged from a study of blood T cell repertoires in COVID-19. At the level of the study: PBMCs, B-cell-depleted T cells, or T cells provided the cDNA or gDNA that made up the material.

TCRdb's table, derived via immunoSEQ multiplex PCR, lists solely in-frame clones and lacks some. The sample gives a few hundred thousand clones, around 90% of which show up once; around 3% is in the top ten. V shed 3 bases and J 0 bases; nucleotides not matched to a gene: 15. The CDR3 is 19 amino acids. Germline assignment: CDR1 KGHSH and CDR2 LQKENI. The rearrangement joins TRBV18 to TRBJ2-3; 7 bases are shared with TRBD1. The source is a human donor in a cohort sampled during active COVID-19. The specimen was peripheral blood. Here the CDR3 reads CASSPPGTAELASTDTQYF. Here the CDR3 DNA reads TGTGCCAGCTCACCGCCCGGGACAGCAGAGTTAGCTAGCACAGATACGCAGTATTTT.